The TCR beta chain described here comes from a study of OX40 agonist ivuxolimab in advanced cancers. Study details: Hepatocellular carcinoma, melanoma, renal cell or head and neck cancer affected the dose-escalation patients.

With 2 bases clipped from V and 3 bases from J, the junction kept 2 bases outside the gene matches. The V gene's germline CDR1 is SGHRS and CDR2 YFSETQ. The CDR3 consists of 13 residues. Excluded were patients having autoimmune disease history or systemic immunosuppression. Profiling relied on immunoSEQ multiplex PCR, and the TCRdb table lists in-frame clones only, not all of them. The sample has about 15,000 clones, more than 80% seen once. Overall study results and limits: CD8+ T cells averaged more expanded clones than CD4+.

On this clone: The antigen remains unidentified.

The sequenced sample was CD4+ or CD8+ T cells sorted from blood, obtained in a trial of the OX40 agonist ivuxolimab. The chain is built from TRBV5-1 and TRBJ2-7; 7 bases are shared with TRBD1. The sequence was collected from an adult with an advanced solid tumor such as melanoma, head and neck, liver or kidney cancer. The DNA of the CDR3 is TGCGCCAGCAGCTTAAACAGGGGCTACGAGCAGTACTTC. Translated: CASSLNRGYEQYF.